The T cell receptor (beta chain) described here comes from a study of blood T cell repertoires in COVID-19. Study-wide context: Donors in the United States, Italy and Spain gave samples during acute or convalescent COVID-19. Sample material is recorded as cDNA or gDNA derived from T cells, B-cell-depleted T cells, or PBMCs.

How the authors handled the data: Amplification of reference gene primers was used by the study to estimate nucleated cell counts. Some clones are missing from TCRdb's copy, which holds only in-frame ones; the method was immunoSEQ multiplex PCR. That table furnishes V, J and clone size, whereas the DNA furnished D and trimming. Of a few hundred thousand clones in the sample, about 82% were seen once. The CDR3 length is 15 residues. Trimming took off 2 bases at V and 4 bases at J, with 14 bases between the two ends. Germline assignment: CDR1 MNHNS and CDR2 SASEGT. The sample comprised peripheral blood. The rearrangement links TRBV6-1 to TRBJ1-2; weak D call: TRBD1 (6 bases). This sequence originates from a woman aged 45-65 years with active or convalescent COVID-19. CDR3 in amino acids: CASSEPLRGLYGYTF. In DNA, the CDR3 is TGTGCCAGCAGTGAACCGCTCAGGGGCCTCTATGGCTACACCTTC.